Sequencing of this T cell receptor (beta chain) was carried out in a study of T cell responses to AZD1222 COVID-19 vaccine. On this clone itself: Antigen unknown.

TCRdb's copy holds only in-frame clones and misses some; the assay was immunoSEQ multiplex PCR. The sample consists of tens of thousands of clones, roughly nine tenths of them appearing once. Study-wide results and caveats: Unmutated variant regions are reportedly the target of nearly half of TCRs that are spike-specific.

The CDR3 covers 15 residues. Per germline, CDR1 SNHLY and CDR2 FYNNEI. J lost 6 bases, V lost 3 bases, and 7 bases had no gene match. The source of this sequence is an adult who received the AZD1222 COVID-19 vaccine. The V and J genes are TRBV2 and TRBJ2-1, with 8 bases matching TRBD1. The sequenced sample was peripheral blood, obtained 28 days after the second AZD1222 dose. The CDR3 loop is CASSDRQGSANEQFF. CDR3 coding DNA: TGTGCCAGCAGTGATAGACAGGGGTCGGCCAATGAGCAGTTCTTC. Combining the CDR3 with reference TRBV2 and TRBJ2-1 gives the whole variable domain EPEVTQTPSHQVTQMGQEVILRCVPISNHLYFYWYRQILGQKVEFLVSFYNNEISEKSEIFDDQFSVERPDGSNFTLKIRSTKLEDSAMYFCASSDRQGSANEQFFGPGTRLTVL.